What follows are 6 T cell receptor beta chains derived from one specimen sequenced in a study of Ad26.COV2.S vaccination and SARS-CoV-2 variants. The treatment was: roughly 19 received Ad26.COV2.S at low or high dose, single or two shots; about 5 received placebo; per-sample allocation not given. On day 63 after the first injection, vaccine and placebo recipients gave samples. Generated by immunoSEQ multiplex PCR, the TCRdb table keeps only in-frame clones and is missing some. This table has under 550,000 clones, about nine tenths appearing once. This specimen was peripheral blood, taken in a trial of Ad26.COV2.S vaccine versus placebo. Receptor source: a person between 18 and 59 years old who received the Ad26.COV2.S COVID-19 vaccine or a placebo.

V usage is TRBV9 and J usage is TRBJ2-1, with TRBD2 as a possible D gene (6 bases). V lost 3 bases to trimming and J lost 12 bases, with 22 bases between them. CDR1 and CDR2 (germline): SGDLS, YYNGEE. This CDR3 comprises 15 residues. CDR3 DNA: TGTGCCAGCAGCGATACCGGGACTTCTAGACGGTCGCAGTTCTTC. Its translation is CASSDTGTSRRSQFF.

This clone was seen once. CDR3 protein: CASSYPARLAENTYEQYF. The CDR3 DNA sequence: TGTGCCAGCAGTTACCCGGCGCGACTAGCGGAGAATACCTACGAGCAGTACTTC. V usage is TRBV6-2 or TRBV6-3 and J usage is TRBJ2-7; 9 bases agree with TRBD2. The CDR3 is 18 amino acids. The V gene end was trimmed by 2 bases and the J gene end by 2 bases; junction bases not matched to a gene: 13. Germline CDR1 MNHEY, CDR2 SVGEGT.

The chain carries TRBV4-3 and TRBJ2-1; D unclear. Germline-derived CDR1 and CDR2 are LGHNA and YSLEER. The V and J ends lost 1 base and 7 bases respectively, with 14 bases between them. The CDR3 extends over 15 amino acids. The CDR3 nucleotides are TGCGCCAGCAGCCAAGTTCTCACAGCTACAAATGAGCAGTTCTTC. This codes for CASSQVLTATNEQFF.

This chain links TRBV7-9 with TRBJ2-5; D is perhaps TRBD2 (7 bases). The V and J ends lost 5 bases and 5 bases respectively, with 15 bases between them. The CDR3 covers 14 residues. Looked up from germline, CDR1 is SEHNR and CDR2 is FQNEAQ (reference sequence). The CDR3 loop is CASSHWGGPETQYF. The CDR3 region has the DNA TGTGCCAGCAGCCACTGGGGGGGGCCGGAGACCCAGTACTTC.

The chain combines TRBV5-1 with TRBJ2-5; 8 positions agree with TRBD1. The CDR3 is 14 amino acids. V shed 6 bases, J shed 3 bases, and the junction held 7 bases outside the gene matches. Germline assignment: CDR1 SGHRS and CDR2 YFSETQ. The CDR3 sequence: CASISGTGKETQYF. Written as DNA, the CDR3 is TGCGCCAGCATCTCCGGGACAGGAAAAGAGACCCAGTACTTC.

The gene calls are TRBV6-2 or TRBV6-3 and TRBJ2-1, with 8 bases fitting TRBD2. Germline trimming cut 5 bases from V and 3 bases from J; bases unmatched to any gene: 3. Germline-derived CDR1 and CDR2 are MNHEY and SVGEGT. This CDR3 region has 14 residues. CDR3 DNA: TGTGCCAGCAGTAAACTAGCGGTCTACAATGAGCAGTTCTTC. This encodes CASSKLAVYNEQFF.